This entry lists 21 T cell receptor beta chains sequenced from one sample in a study of response to subunit inactivated influenza vaccine. A single record per CDR3 protein comes from TCRdb applying MiXCR to the RT-PCR reads. Of about 500,000 distinct CDR3 sequences in the sample, about an eighth are singletons; the top ten hold around 13%. The source material was PBMCs from blood, sampled 40 to 50 days after vaccination. The receptors originated from a man aged 50-59 years who received an inactivated influenza vaccine.

This clonotype was picked up a small number of times. The chain employs TRBV6-2 or TRBV6-3 and TRBJ2-5; TRBD2 is a possible D gene (6 bases). V lost 6 bases, J lost 4 bases, and 15 bases lay in between. Looked up from germline, CDR1 is MNHEY and CDR2 is SVGEGT. The CDR3 length is 14 residues. The CDR3 DNA is TGTGCCAGCAGGCCCGCGCCGGGAGTAGAGACCCAGTACTTC. It encodes CASRPAPGVETQYF.

The chain joins TRBV6-2 or TRBV6-3 to TRBJ2-2, with 9 nucleotides matching TRBD1. The CDR3 sequence is 15 residues long. Germline values: CDR1 MNHEY, CDR2 SVGEGT. The trim removed 4 bases at V and 1 base at J, leaving 1 base unmatched. CDR3 loop: CASSWGQGNTGELFF. CDR3 sequence (DNA): TGTGCCAGCAGTTGGGGACAGGGGAACACCGGGGAGCTGTTTTTT.

In its sample, this clonotype was seen a few times. The chain employs TRBV28 and TRBJ2-1; TRBD1 is a possible D gene (6 bases). Trimming took off 8 bases at V and 7 bases at J, with 18 bases between the two ends. Germline loops: CDR1 MDHEN, CDR2 SYDVKM. The CDR3 extends over 14 amino acids. The DNA for the CDR3 is TGTGCCAGCCTTACCGGGACAAGGGGGAATGAGCAGTTCTTC. Translating gives CASLTGTRGNEQFF. The whole variable domain, remainder taken from reference TRBV28 and TRBJ2-1, is DVKVTQSSRYLVKRTGEKVFLECVQDMDHENMFWYRQDPGLGLRLIYFSYDVKMKEKGDIPEGYSVSREKKERFSLILESASTNQTSMYLCASLTGTRGNEQFFGPGTRLTVL.

This clonotype occurred a few times. DNA of the CDR3: TGCAGCGCTGGGGGGGGAGGGAGAACTGAAGCTTTCTTT. It yields the protein CSAGGGGRTEAFF. The chain uses TRBV29-1 and TRBJ1-1; a possible D gene is TRBD1 (5 bases). V was cut by 7 bases and J by 5 bases, with 17 bases left in between. This CDR3 contains 13 residues. In germline, CDR1 is SQVTM, CDR2 ANQGSEA.

This clonotype was detected only a few times. The chain couples TRBV29-1 to TRBJ2-7, with TRBD2 matching 7 bases. Trimming cost V 6 bases and J 3 bases; bases outside gene matches: 20. The CDR3 covers 17 residues. The V gene's germline CDR1 is SQVTM and CDR2 ANQGSEA. CDR3 in amino acids: CSVHQLHSSSGYYEQYF. The DNA of the CDR3 is TGCAGCGTCCACCAACTCCATTCTTCTAGCGGATACTACGAGCAGTACTTC.

V gene TRBV3-1 combines with J gene TRBJ2-1; 11 nucleotides agree with TRBD2. The CDR3 is 16 amino acids. Trimming cost V 4 bases and J 6 bases; bases outside gene matches: 8. Germline-derived CDR1 and CDR2 are LGHDT and YNNKEL (reference sequence). As DNA, the CDR3 is TGTGCCAGCAGCCTGACTAGCGGGGCGGTAAGCAATGAGCAGTTCTTC. Protein: CASSLTSGAVSNEQFF.

This chain links TRBV5-1 with TRBJ2-7; no clear D. CDR1 and CDR2 from the germline V gene are SGHRS and YFSETQ. Deletions cut 4 bases from V and 3 bases from J, with 14 bases between. This CDR3 contains 14 residues. CDR3 DNA sequence: TGCGCCAGCAGCCCCGCCTTTGCGAACTACGAGCAGTACTTC. It translates to CASSPAFANYEQYF.

This clonotype was picked up a small number of times. The rearrangement uses TRBV20-1 and TRBJ2-7, with no clear D. Trimming removed 0 bases from V and 2 bases from J, with 8 bases in between. The germline V gene encodes CDR1 DFQATT and CDR2 SNEGSKA (reference sequence). The CDR3 has 13 amino acids. CDR3 residues: CSAREPLTYEQYF. DNA of the CDR3: TGCAGTGCTAGAGAGCCGCTGACCTACGAGCAGTACTTC.

The gene calls are TRBV15 and TRBJ2-2; D perhaps matches TRBD1 (5 bases). The CDR3 runs to 17 residues. Germline CDR1 LNHNV, CDR2 YYDKDF (reference sequence). Deletions cut 0 bases from V and 2 bases from J, with 13 bases between. The CDR3 coding sequence is TGTGCCACCAGCAGAGAGGGGCAGGACCCCAACACCGGGGAGCTGTTTTTT. It codes for CATSREGQDPNTGELFF.

CDR3 region: CASSRQGYYEQYF. In nucleotides, the CDR3 is TGTGCCAGCAGCCGACAGGGCTACTACGAGCAGTACTTC. The chain employs TRBV3-1 and TRBJ2-7, with 7 bases aligning to TRBD1. The V segment lost 4 bases and the J segment 3 bases; nucleotides outside the gene matches: 3. The CDR3 loop spans 13 amino acids. The V gene's germline CDR1 is LGHDT and CDR2 YNNKEL (reference sequence).

This clonotype was counted at least ten times. The chain couples TRBV20-1 to TRBJ2-3; 7 bases map to TRBD2. The CDR3 runs 14 residues. Germline CDR1 DFQATT, CDR2 SNEGSKA (reference sequence). V shed 2 bases, J shed 6 bases, and the junction held 8 bases outside the gene matches. DNA for the CDR3: TGCAGTGCTAGAAAATCCGGGACTACGGATACGCAGTATTTT. Translated: CSARKSGTTDTQYF.

The genes are TRBV11-2 and TRBJ1-1; D remains ambiguous. CDR3 length equals 14 residues. Trimming pared 5 bases from V and 1 base from J, leaving 11 bases between. CDR1 SGHAT and CDR2 FQNNGV come from the germline V gene. The CDR3 sequence is CASSQGLKNTEAFF. The CDR3 bases are TGTGCCAGCAGCCAAGGGCTGAAGAACACTGAAGCTTTCTTT.

This clonotype has more than one count but fewer than ten. The chain is built from TRBV7-2 and TRBJ2-7, with a tentative D call TRBD1 (5 bases). Germline V gene sequence: CDR1 SGHTA, CDR2 FQGNSA. Trimming removed 1 base at V and 2 bases at J, with 12 bases between. The CDR3 loop spans 15 amino acids. The chain's CDR3 is CASSLDRMPTYEQYF. The CDR3, as DNA: TGTGCCAGCAGCTTAGACAGGATGCCAACCTACGAGCAGTACTTC.

The sample holds a few counts of this clonotype. J is TRBJ2-3 and V is TRBV10-2; D is ambiguous. Trimming cost V 0 bases and J 5 bases, with 12 bases left between them. CDR3 length equals 15 residues. Germline V gene data show CDR1 as WSHSY and CDR2 as SAAADI. CDR3: CASSESGPRRDTQYF. CDR3 DNA sequence: TGCGCCAGCAGTGAGTCGGGCCCGAGGAGAGATACGCAGTATTTT.

This clonotype turned up a few times. The rearrangement uses TRBV5-1 and TRBJ2-5, with TRBD1 identical over 8 bases. The trim removed 2 bases at V and 4 bases at J, leaving 4 bases unmatched. Germline V gene sequence: CDR1 SGHRS, CDR2 YFSETQ. The CDR3 has 14 residues. The CDR3 DNA sequence: TGCGCCAGCAGCTTCTTTACAGGGGGAGAGACCCAGTACTTC. Amino acid sequence: CASSFFTGGETQYF.

The chain joins TRBV28 to TRBJ2-1; 10 bases are a match to TRBD2. Germline CDR1 reads MDHEN; CDR2 reads SYDVKM. The CDR3 covers 16 residues. V lost 5 bases to trimming and J lost 3 bases; unmatched junction nucleotides: 7. CDR3 sequence (DNA): TGTGCCAGCAGTCCGATTAGCGGGAGGAACTACAATGAGCAGTTCTTC. Translated, it gives CASSPISGRNYNEQFF.

This chain links TRBV12-3 or TRBV12-4 with TRBJ1-1, with TRBD1 matching over 8 bases. The trim removed 6 bases at V and 10 bases at J, leaving 4 bases unmatched. This CDR3 has 11 amino acids. CDR3 sequence reads: CASSTGGVAFF. In DNA form, the CDR3 reads TGTGCCAGCAGCACAGGGGGGGTAGCTTTCTTT.

This clonotype turned up a few times. The chain has TRBV20-1 and TRBJ2-7; 9 positions agree with TRBD2. The V and J ends lost 4 bases and 4 bases, in that order; junction bases with no gene match: 8. The CDR3 runs 14 residues. Per germline, CDR1 DFQATT and CDR2 SNEGSKA (reference sequence). In nucleotides, the CDR3 is TGCAGTGCTATTAGCGGGAGTGAATCTTACGAGCAGTACTTC. It translates to CSAISGSESYEQYF.

This chain links TRBV7-2 with TRBJ2-3; tentatively, D is TRBD1 (5 bases). This CDR3 has 15 amino acids. Trimming shortened V by 2 bases and J by 4 bases, and 13 bases separated the two germline ends. The germline CDR1 and CDR2 sequences are SGHTA and FQGNSA. In DNA form, the CDR3 reads TGTGCCAGCAGCTTACAGTCAGGGTCCTCAGATACGCAGTATTTT. The encoded protein is CASSLQSGSSDTQYF.

The table lists this clonotype with a few counts. This chain uses TRBV28 with TRBJ2-7; 10 bases align to TRBD1. This CDR3 has 15 amino acids. CDR1 is MDHEN and CDR2 is SYDVKM in the germline V gene. V lost 5 bases and J lost 2; bases outside the gene matches: 6. The CDR3: CASSTRDRGTYEQYF. CDR3 coding DNA: TGTGCCAGCAGTACCAGGGACAGGGGAACCTACGAGCAGTACTTC.

This clonotype showed up just a few times. The chain links TRBV18 to TRBJ2-3, with D possibly matching TRBD1 (6 bases). Germline assignment: CDR1 KGHSH and CDR2 LQKENI. This CDR3 spans 17 amino acids. V was trimmed by 4 bases and J by 0 bases, leaving 17 bases between them. Written as DNA, the CDR3 is TGTGCCAGCTCACGATACGACAGGACATTTAGCACAGATACGCAGTATTTT. Its translation is CASSRYDRTFSTDTQYF.